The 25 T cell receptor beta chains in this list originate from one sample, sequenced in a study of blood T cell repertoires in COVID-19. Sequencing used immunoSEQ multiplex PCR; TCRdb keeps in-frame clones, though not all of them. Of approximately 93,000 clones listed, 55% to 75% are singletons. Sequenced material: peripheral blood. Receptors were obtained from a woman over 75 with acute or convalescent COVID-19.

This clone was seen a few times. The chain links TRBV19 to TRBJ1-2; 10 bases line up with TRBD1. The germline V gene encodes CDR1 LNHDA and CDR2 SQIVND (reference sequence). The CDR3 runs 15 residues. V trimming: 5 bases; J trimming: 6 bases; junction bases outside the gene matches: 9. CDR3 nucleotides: TGTGCCAGTAGTCCTTCCCCGGGACAGGGGAATGGCTACACCTTC. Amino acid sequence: CASSPSPGQGNGYTF.

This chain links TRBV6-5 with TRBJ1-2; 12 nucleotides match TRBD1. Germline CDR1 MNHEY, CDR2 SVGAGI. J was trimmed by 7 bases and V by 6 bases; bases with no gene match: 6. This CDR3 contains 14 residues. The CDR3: CASRSRDRGLGYTF. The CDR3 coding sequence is TGTGCCAGCAGATCCCGGGACAGGGGGCTTGGCTACACCTTC.

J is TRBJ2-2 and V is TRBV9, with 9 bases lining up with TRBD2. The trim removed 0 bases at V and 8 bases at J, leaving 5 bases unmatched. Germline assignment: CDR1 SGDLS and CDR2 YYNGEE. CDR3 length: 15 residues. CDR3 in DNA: TGTGCCAGCAGCGTAGTATCTAGCGGGGAGGGGGAGCTGTTTTTT. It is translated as CASSVVSSGEGELFF.

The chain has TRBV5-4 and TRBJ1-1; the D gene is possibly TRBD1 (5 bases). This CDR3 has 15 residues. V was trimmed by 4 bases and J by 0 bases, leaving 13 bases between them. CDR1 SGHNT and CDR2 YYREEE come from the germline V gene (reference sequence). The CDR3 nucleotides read TGTGCCAGCAGCCCGGGGGGAGGGGTGAACACTGAAGCTTTCTTT. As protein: CASSPGGGVNTEAFF.

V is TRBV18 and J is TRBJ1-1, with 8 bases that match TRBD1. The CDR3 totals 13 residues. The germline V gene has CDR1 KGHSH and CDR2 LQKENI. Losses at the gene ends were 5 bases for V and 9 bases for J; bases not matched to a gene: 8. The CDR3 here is CASSIGTGQQAFF. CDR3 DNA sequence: TGTGCCAGCTCAATCGGGACAGGACAGCAAGCTTTCTTT.

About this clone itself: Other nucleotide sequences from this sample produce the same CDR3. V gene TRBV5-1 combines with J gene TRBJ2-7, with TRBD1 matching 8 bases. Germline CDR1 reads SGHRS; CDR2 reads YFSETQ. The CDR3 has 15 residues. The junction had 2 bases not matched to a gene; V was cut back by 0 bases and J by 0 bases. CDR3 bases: TGCGCCAGCAGCTTGGACAGGGGGAGCTCCTACGAGCAGTACTTC. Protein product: CASSLDRGSSYEQYF.

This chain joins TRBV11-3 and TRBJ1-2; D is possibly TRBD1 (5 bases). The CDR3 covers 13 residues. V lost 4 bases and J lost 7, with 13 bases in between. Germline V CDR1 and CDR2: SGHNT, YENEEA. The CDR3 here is CASSSEAGFGYTF. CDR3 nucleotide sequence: TGTGCCAGCAGCTCCGAGGCAGGGTTTGGCTACACCTTC.

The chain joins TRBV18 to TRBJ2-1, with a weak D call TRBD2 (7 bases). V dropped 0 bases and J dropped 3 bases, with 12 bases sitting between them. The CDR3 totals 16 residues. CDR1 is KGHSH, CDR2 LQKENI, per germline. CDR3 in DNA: TGTGCCAGCTCACCACCGGGGGGGGCCGGCTACAATGAGCAGTTCTTC. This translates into CASSPPGGAGYNEQFF.

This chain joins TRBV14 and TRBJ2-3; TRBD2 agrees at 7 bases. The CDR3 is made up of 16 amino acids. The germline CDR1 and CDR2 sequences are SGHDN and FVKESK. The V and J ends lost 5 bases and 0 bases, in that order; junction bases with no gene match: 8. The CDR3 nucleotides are TGTGCCAGCAGCTTTCCCGGGACTACAAGCACAGATACGCAGTATTTT. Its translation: CASSFPGTTSTDTQYF.

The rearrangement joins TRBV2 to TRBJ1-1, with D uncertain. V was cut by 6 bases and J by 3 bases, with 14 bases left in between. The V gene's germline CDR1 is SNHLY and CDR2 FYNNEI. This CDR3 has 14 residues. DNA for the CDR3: TGTGCCAGCAGCTACTCAATGGGCCACACTGAAGCTTTCTTT. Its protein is CASSYSMGHTEAFF.

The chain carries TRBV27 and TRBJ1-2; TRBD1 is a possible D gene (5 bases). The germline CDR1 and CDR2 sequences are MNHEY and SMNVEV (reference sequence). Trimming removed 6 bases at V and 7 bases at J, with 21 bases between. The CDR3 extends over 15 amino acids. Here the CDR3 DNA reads TGTGCCAGCAGCCCCGGGAGGGGCATGGGAAGTGGCTACACCTTC. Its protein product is CASSPGRGMGSGYTF.

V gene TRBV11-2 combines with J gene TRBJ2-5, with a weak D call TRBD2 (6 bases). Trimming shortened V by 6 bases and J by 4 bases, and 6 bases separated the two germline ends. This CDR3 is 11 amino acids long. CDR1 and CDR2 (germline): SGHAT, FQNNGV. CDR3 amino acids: CASREGETQYF. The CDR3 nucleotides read TGTGCCAGCAGGGAGGGAGAGACCCAGTACTTC.

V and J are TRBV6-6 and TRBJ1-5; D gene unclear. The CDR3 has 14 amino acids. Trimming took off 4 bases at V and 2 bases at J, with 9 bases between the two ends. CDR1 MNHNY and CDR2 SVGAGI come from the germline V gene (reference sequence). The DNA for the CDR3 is TGTGCCAGCAGTTTAATAGGAGGCAATCAGCCCCAGCATTTT. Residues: CASSLIGGNQPQHF.

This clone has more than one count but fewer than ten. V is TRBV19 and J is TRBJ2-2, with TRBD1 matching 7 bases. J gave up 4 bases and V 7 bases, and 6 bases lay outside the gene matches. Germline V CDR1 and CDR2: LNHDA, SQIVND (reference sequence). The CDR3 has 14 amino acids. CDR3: CASNDRAFTGELFF. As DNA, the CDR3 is TGTGCCAGTAACGACAGGGCGTTCACCGGGGAGCTGTTTTTT. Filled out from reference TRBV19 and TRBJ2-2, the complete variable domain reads DGGITQSPKYLFRKEGQNVTLSCEQNLNHDAMYWYRQDPGQGLRLIYYSQIVNDFQKGDIAEGYSVSREKKESFPLTVTSAQKNPTAFYLCASNDRAFTGELFFGEGSRLTVL.

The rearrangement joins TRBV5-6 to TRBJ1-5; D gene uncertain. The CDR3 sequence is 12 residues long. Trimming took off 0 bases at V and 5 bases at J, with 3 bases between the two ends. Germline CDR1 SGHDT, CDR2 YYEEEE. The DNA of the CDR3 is TGTGCCAGCAGCTTGGCGGATCAGCCCCAGCATTTT. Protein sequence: CASSLADQPQHF.

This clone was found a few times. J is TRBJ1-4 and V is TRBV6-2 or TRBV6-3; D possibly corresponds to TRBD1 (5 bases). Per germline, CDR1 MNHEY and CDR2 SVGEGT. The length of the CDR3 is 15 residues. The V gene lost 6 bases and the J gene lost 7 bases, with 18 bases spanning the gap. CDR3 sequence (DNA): TGTGCCAGCAGCCCAAGACAGACGATATTTGAAAAACTGTTTTTT. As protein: CASSPRQTIFEKLFF.

CDR3 protein: CASSQDRSRGSNQPQHF. The CDR3 region has the DNA TGTGCCAGCAGCCAAGATAGGTCCAGGGGGAGCAATCAGCCCCAGCATTTT. This chain links TRBV4-2 with TRBJ1-5, with TRBD1 matching 7 bases. Trimming removed 0 bases from V and 1 base from J; junction bases left unmatched: 6. The CDR3 is made up of 17 amino acids. Germline values: CDR1 LGHNA, CDR2 YNFKEQ.

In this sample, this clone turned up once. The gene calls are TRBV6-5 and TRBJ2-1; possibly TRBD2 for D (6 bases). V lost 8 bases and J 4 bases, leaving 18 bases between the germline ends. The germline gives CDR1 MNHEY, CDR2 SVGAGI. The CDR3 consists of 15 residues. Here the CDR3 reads CASRQGVGGYNEQFF. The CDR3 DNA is TGTGCCAGCCGGCAGGGTGTGGGGGGATACAATGAGCAGTTCTTC.

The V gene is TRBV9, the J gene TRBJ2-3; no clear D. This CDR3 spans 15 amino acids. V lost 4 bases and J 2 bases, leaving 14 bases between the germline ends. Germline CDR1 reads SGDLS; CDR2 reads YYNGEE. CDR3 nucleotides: TGTGCCAGCAGCCCTGGAGACTGGGTCACAGATACGCAGTATTTT. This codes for CASSPGDWVTDTQYF. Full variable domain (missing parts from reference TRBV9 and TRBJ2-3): DSGVTQTPKHLITATGQRVTLRCSPRSGDLSVYWYQQSLDQGLQFLIQYYNGEERAKGNILERFSAQQFPDLHSELNLSSLELGDSALYFCASSPGDWVTDTQYFGPGTRLTVL.

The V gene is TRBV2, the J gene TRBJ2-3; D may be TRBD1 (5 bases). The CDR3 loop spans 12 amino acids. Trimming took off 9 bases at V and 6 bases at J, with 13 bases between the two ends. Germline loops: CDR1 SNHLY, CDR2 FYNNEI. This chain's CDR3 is CASDSLRDTQYF. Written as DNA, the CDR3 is TGTGCCAGTGACAGCTTAAGGGATACGCAGTATTTT.

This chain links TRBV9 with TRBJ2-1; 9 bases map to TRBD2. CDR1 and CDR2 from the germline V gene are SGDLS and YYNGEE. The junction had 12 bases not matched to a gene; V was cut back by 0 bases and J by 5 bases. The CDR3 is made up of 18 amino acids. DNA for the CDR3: TGTGCCAGCAGCGTAGGGATAGGGCTAGCGGGGAAGGACAATGAGCAGTTCTTC. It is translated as CASSVGIGLAGKDNEQFF.

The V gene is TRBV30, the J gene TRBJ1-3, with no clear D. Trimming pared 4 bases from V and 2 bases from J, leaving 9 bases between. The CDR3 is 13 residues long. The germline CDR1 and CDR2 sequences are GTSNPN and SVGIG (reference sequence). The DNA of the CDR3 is TGTGCCTGGACCCGGGGAACTGGAAACACCATATATTTT. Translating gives CAWTRGTGNTIYF.

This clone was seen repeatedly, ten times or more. CDR3 loop: CASSGQGYGYTF. The CDR3, as DNA: TGCGCCAGCTCGGGACAGGGGTATGGCTACACCTTC. The rearrangement uses TRBV5-1 and TRBJ1-2; 10 bases are a match to TRBD1. Germline lookup yields CDR1 SGHRS and CDR2 YFSETQ. This CDR3 is built from 12 residues. V lost 7 bases to trimming and J lost 5 bases; unmatched junction nucleotides: 2.

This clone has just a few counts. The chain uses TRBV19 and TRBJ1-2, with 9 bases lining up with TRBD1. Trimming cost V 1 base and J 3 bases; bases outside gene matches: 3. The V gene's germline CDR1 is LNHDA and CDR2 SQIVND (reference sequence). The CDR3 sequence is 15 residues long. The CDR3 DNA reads TGTGCCAGTAGTATAGGGGACAGGGCCTACTATGGCTACACCTTC. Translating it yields CASSIGDRAYYGYTF.

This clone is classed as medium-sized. CDR3 nucleotide sequence: TGTGCCAGCAGCCAAGACGGCGGGGAAACGGCTTCACCCCTCCACTTT. Translating it yields CASSQDGGETASPLHF. This rearrangement joins TRBV4-2 to TRBJ1-6; the D is unclear. V lost 0 bases and J 9 bases, leaving 15 bases between the germline ends. This CDR3 spans 16 amino acids. Germline-derived CDR1 and CDR2 are LGHNA and YNFKEQ.